The 20 T cell receptor beta chains listed next were all sequenced from one sample in a study of identical twins. TCRdb fed the 5' RACE reads into MiXCR, producing one record per CDR3 protein. The data contain hundreds of thousands of distinct CDR3 sequences, over 9% of them singletons. The sample was also linked to a second study, of yellow fever vaccine responses in identical twins.

Sequencing was done on a sample of CD8+ T cells sorted from blood. The receptors here all came from a woman under 30 in good health.

This clonotype was picked up a small number of times. The CDR3 DNA reads as TGTGCCAGCAGCCCCCCTTCAAGCGGGGGCAATGAGCAGTTCTTC. This codes for CASSPPSSGGNEQFF. The genes are TRBV12-3 or TRBV12-4 and TRBJ2-1; TRBD2 matches 8 bases. The CDR3 totals 15 residues. V lost 6 bases and J lost 6; bases outside the gene matches: 10.

This clonotype was detected a few times. V gene TRBV20-1 combines with J gene TRBJ2-1; 16 bases match TRBD2. The CDR3 loop spans 15 amino acids. V shed 5 bases, J shed 4 bases, and the junction held 2 bases outside the gene matches. Germline V gene lookup returns CDR1 DFQATT and CDR2 SNEGSKA (reference sequence). In nucleotides, the CDR3 is TGCAGTGCTTTGGGACTAGCGGGGGGGTACAATGAGCAGTTCTTC. Translated, it gives CSALGLAGGYNEQFF.

This rearrangement joins TRBV19 to TRBJ2-5; 7 bases map to TRBD2. Germline values: CDR1 LNHDA, CDR2 SQIVND (reference sequence). With 2 bases clipped from V and 3 bases from J, the junction kept 9 bases outside the gene matches. This CDR3 has 16 amino acids. In DNA form, the CDR3 reads TGTGCCAGTAGTATACGCGCTAGCGGCCCTAAAGAGACCCAGTACTTC. Translating gives CASSIRASGPKETQYF.

This clonotype was counted a few times. The genes are TRBV5-6 and TRBJ2-1, with 8 nucleotides matching TRBD1. V shed 4 bases and J 7 bases; nucleotides not matched to a gene: 7. The CDR3 runs 14 residues. Germline V gene sequence: CDR1 SGHDT, CDR2 YYEEEE. The CDR3 DNA reads TGTGCCAGCAGCGTGGGACAGGTTGGGAATGAGCAGTTCTTC. Translation gives CASSVGQVGNEQFF.

V gene TRBV11-2 combines with J gene TRBJ2-7; unclear D gene. CDR1 is SGHAT and CDR2 is FQNNGV in the germline V gene. Trimming pared 1 base from V and 2 bases from J, leaving 9 bases between. The length of the CDR3 is 14 residues. CDR3 region: CASSLGPSTYEQYV. DNA for the CDR3: TGTGCCAGCAGCTTAGGACCCTCAACCTACGAGCAGTACGTC.

This chain joins TRBV20-1 and TRBJ2-7; D is unresolved. Trimming stripped 3 bases from V and 0 bases from J, with 9 bases between. Germline V CDR1 and CDR2: DFQATT, SNEGSKA (reference sequence). The CDR3 contains 13 residues. The CDR3 is CSARGDSSYEQYF. Written as DNA, the CDR3 is TGCAGTGCTAGGGGCGATAGCTCCTACGAGCAGTACTTC.

This clonotype came up a few times. CDR3 residues: CASVGSGANVLTF. CDR3 nucleotides: TGTGCCAGCGTAGGCTCTGGGGCCAACGTCCTGACTTTC. The chain employs TRBV27 and TRBJ2-6; no firm D call. Trimming removed 8 bases at V and 0 bases at J, with 5 bases between. This CDR3 is 13 amino acids long. From germline, CDR1 is MNHEY and CDR2 SMNVEV (reference sequence).

V and J are TRBV7-9 and TRBJ2-3, with D possibly TRBD2 on 6 matching bases. This CDR3 spans 15 amino acids. Trimming removed 5 bases at V and 0 bases at J, with 12 bases between. Germline CDR1 and CDR2: SEHNR and FQNEAQ (reference sequence). The CDR3 DNA follows: TGTGCCAGCAGCCCCCGCAGCGGGAGCACAGATACGCAGTATTTT. Its translation is CASSPRSGSTDTQYF.

The table lists this clonotype with a few counts. The chain links TRBV7-6 to TRBJ2-2; D is possibly TRBD2 (6 bases). V lost 0 bases and J 6 bases, leaving 20 bases between the germline ends. CDR1 and CDR2 (germline): SGHVS, FNYEAQ. The CDR3 has 18 residues. The CDR3 reads CASSLAQYKGGDAGELFF. The CDR3 DNA reads TGTGCCAGCAGCTTAGCGCAGTATAAGGGCGGGGATGCCGGGGAGCTGTTTTTT.

V gene TRBV5-1 combines with J gene TRBJ2-3; the match to TRBD1 covers 7 bases. There are 15 residues in the CDR3. Germline loops: CDR1 SGHRS, CDR2 YFSETQ. V dropped 0 bases and J dropped 5; count of bases not matched to a gene: 6. The CDR3 DNA reads TGCGCCAGCAGCTTGGAGGGGGCTCTAGGAGATACGCAGTATTTT. Its protein is CASSLEGALGDTQYF.

The CDR3 bases are TGTGCCAGCGGGACAGGTGAATACGAGCAGTACTTC. Translated: CASGTGEYEQYF. V and J are TRBV9 and TRBJ2-7, with 8 bases identical to TRBD1. Germline V gene data show CDR1 as SGDLS and CDR2 as YYNGEE. This CDR3 has 12 amino acids. Trimming cost V 7 bases and J 4 bases; bases outside gene matches: 4.

The chain links TRBV6-6 to TRBJ2-3; the match to TRBD2 covers 8 bases. J was trimmed by 5 bases and V by 8 bases; bases with no gene match: 6. This CDR3 has 13 residues. Germline V gene data show CDR1 as MNHNY and CDR2 as SVGAGI (reference sequence). In DNA, the CDR3 is TGTGCCAGCTATAGCGGGGCGGGAGATACGCAGTATTTT. As protein: CASYSGAGDTQYF.

The CDR3 DNA sequence: TGTGCCAGCAGCTTAGATAACCTGGCGAACACCGGGGAGCTGTTTTTT. Translation: CASSLDNLANTGELFF. The chain recombines TRBV11-3 with TRBJ2-2; D is ambiguous. CDR3 length: 16 residues. The V gene's germline CDR1 is SGHNT and CDR2 YENEEA. V lost 0 bases and J 0 bases, leaving 8 bases between the germline ends.

The chain uses TRBV11-1 and TRBJ2-5; 7 nucleotides line up with TRBD1. Trimming at V came to 0 bases and at J to 2 bases, leaving 3 bases not matched to a gene. The CDR3 is 15 residues long. In germline, CDR1 is SGHAT, CDR2 FQDESV (reference sequence). The CDR3 region is CASSLAPGQQETQYF. The CDR3 DNA reads TGTGCCAGCAGCTTAGCGCCGGGACAGCAAGAGACCCAGTACTTC.

This clonotype appeared many times. The genes are TRBV4-1 and TRBJ2-7; maybe TRBD1 (6 bases). The germline CDR1 and CDR2 sequences are MGHRA and YSYEKL. Trimming left V 1 base short and J 1 base short, with 8 bases between. The CDR3 runs to 14 residues. The CDR3 region is CASSQVTGSYEQYV. In DNA form, the CDR3 reads TGCGCCAGCAGCCAAGTTACAGGGTCCTACGAGCAGTACGTC.

The chain recombines TRBV28 with TRBJ2-5; D is uncertain. This CDR3 comprises 13 residues. CDR1 and CDR2 (germline): MDHEN, SYDVKM. Trimming pared 7 bases from V and 7 bases from J, leaving 16 bases between. CDR3 DNA: TGTGCCAGCAAACCACTTGGCGACTTGACCCAGTACTTC. It encodes CASKPLGDLTQYF.

This clonotype was observed a few times. The chain uses TRBV11-3 and TRBJ2-2, with D perhaps matching TRBD1 (6 bases). This CDR3 region has 17 residues. V was cut by 6 bases and J by 2 bases, with 19 bases left in between. The germline V gene encodes CDR1 SGHNT and CDR2 YENEEA. DNA of the CDR3: TGTGCCAGCAGTAGCCCCCGGCAGGGGCCAAACACCGGGGAGCTGTTTTTT. Translated: CASSSPRQGPNTGELFF.

The table lists this clonotype with many counts. The chain recombines TRBV4-2 with TRBJ2-7, with TRBD2 as a possible D gene (6 bases). From germline, CDR1 is LGHNA and CDR2 YNFKEQ. Trimming took off 1 base at V and 0 bases at J, with 10 bases between the two ends. CDR3 length: 15 residues. The CDR3 loop is CASSQVAGSSYEQYF. In nucleotides, the CDR3 is TGTGCCAGCAGCCAAGTGGCGGGGTCCTCCTACGAGCAGTACTTC.

This clonotype was detected a few times. This sequence joins TRBV5-1 and TRBJ1-1; D remains ambiguous. Trimming removed 5 bases at V and 1 base at J, with 21 bases between. The germline CDR1 and CDR2 sequences are SGHRS and YFSETQ. This CDR3 comprises 17 residues. The CDR3 reads CASSFARLWTGNTEAFF. The CDR3 DNA reads as TGCGCCAGCAGTTTTGCCCGGCTCTGGACGGGGAACACTGAAGCTTTCTTT.

The rearrangement joins TRBV7-3 to TRBJ2-2, with D tentatively TRBD2 (7 bases). Germline V gene sequence: CDR1 SGHTA, CDR2 FQGTGA. V was trimmed by 5 bases and J by 3 bases, leaving 16 bases between them. This CDR3 region has 16 residues. CDR3 residues: CASSALGGDYTGELFF. In DNA form, the CDR3 reads TGTGCCAGCAGCGCACTAGGGGGGGACTACACCGGGGAGCTGTTTTTT.